Presented here are 2 T cell receptor beta chains from one specimen sequenced in a study of cytomegalovirus exposure and HLA in healthy donors. PCR used 60 Vbeta primers and 13 Jbeta primers. The repertoire was sequenced with immunoSEQ multiplex PCR; TCRdb's copy has only in-frame clones and lacks some. The sample yields about 130,000 clones, 8.9% seen once. The specimen was PBMCs. These receptors were collected from a woman aged 40 to 50 in good health and CMV-seropositive.

Notes on this clone: Relative to the germline gene, one junction end is altered; a read error may explain this. The sample holds other DNA sequences that translate to the same CDR3. The chain is built from TRBV5-1 and TRBJ1-3, with 10 positions matching TRBD1. Germline V gives CDR1 SGHRS, CDR2 YFSETQ. This CDR3 contains 17 residues. The CDR3 DNA follows: TGCGCCAGCAGCCGAACCGGGACAGGGGATTCTGGGAACACCATATATTTT. This codes for CASSRTGTGDSGNTIYF. Using reference TRBV5-1 and TRBJ1-3 for the parts outside the CDR3, the full variable domain is KAGVTQTPRYLIKTRGQQVTLSCSPISGHRSVSWYQQTPGQGLQFLFEYFSETQRNKGNFPGRFSGRQFSNSRSEMNVSTLELGDSALYLCASSRTGTGDSGNTIYFGEGSWLTVV.

The chain combines TRBV7-2 with TRBJ2-2; tentative D call: TRBD1 (6 bases). Germline CDR1 is SGHTA and CDR2 is FQGNSA. The CDR3 runs to 16 residues. The V end lost 2 bases, the J end lost 5 bases, and 15 bases lay between the germline ends. CDR3 residues: CASSLSRTGQTGELFF. The CDR3 nucleotides read TGTGCCAGCAGCTTATCTAGGACTGGACAGACCGGGGAGCTGTTTTTT.